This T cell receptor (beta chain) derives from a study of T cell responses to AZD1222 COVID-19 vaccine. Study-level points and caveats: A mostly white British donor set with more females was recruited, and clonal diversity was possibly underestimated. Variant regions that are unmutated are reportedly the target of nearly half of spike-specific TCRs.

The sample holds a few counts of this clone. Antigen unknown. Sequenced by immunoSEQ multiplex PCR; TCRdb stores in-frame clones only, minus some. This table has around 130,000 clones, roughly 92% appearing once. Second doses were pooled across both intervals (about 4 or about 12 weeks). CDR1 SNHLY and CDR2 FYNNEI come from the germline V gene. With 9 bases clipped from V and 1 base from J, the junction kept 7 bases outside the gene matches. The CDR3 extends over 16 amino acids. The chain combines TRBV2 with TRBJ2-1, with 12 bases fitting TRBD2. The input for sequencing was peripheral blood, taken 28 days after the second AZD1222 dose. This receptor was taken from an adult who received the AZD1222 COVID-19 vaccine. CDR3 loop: CASTSGGTRSYNEQFF. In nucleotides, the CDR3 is TGTGCCAGTACTAGCGGGGGGACTAGGTCCTACAATGAGCAGTTCTTC.